A single sample gave rise to the 32 T cell receptor beta chains below, sequenced in a study of regulatory T cells in long-lasting Graves disease. Regarding time point: newly diagnosed GD, antithyroid drugs for less than 3 months. Scientists built the TCR library using RNA that was extracted from PBMCs. The TCR beta library used iRepertoire HTBI primers with Arm-PCR amplification of CDR3. One entry per CDR3 protein, called by TCRdb with MiXCR from the multiplex PCR reads. This table holds fewer than 350,000 distinct CDR3 sequences, under 20% found once. Sample: peripheral blood mononuclear cells (PBMCs), taken at new diagnosis, from a patient treated with antithyroid drugs. The receptors here all came from a female donor with Graves disease.

This clonotype was picked up many times. The V gene is TRBV12-5, the J gene TRBJ2-5; D possibly corresponds to TRBD2 (5 bases). Trimming stripped 0 bases from V and 4 bases from J, with 18 bases between. The germline CDR1 and CDR2 sequences are LGHNT and FRNRAP. This CDR3 has 17 amino acids. CDR3 sequence reads: CASGLVHGGSGGETQYF. In nucleotides, the CDR3 is TGTGCTAGTGGTTTGGTACACGGTGGGTCCGGAGGAGAGACCCAGTACTTC.

This clonotype was seen ten or more times. The chain is built from TRBV5-1 and TRBJ1-1; TRBD1 might be the D (6 bases). Trimming took 7 bases from V and 0 from J, leaving 10 bases between them. Germline assignment: CDR1 SGHRS and CDR2 YFSETQ. The CDR3 covers 13 residues. CDR3 amino acids: CASSTGMNTEAFF. The CDR3 bases are TGCGCCAGCTCGACAGGCATGAACACTGAAGCTTTCTTT. Using reference TRBV5-1 and TRBJ1-1 for the parts outside the CDR3, the full variable domain is KAGVTQTPRYLIKTRGQQVTLSCSPISGHRSVSWYQQTPGQGLQFLFEYFSETQRNKGNFPGRFSGRQFSNSRSEMNVSTLELGDSALYLCASSTGMNTEAFFGQGTRLTVV.

This clonotype was seen ten or more times. The V and J genes are TRBV5-1 and TRBJ1-3; the D is unclear. The germline V gene encodes CDR1 SGHRS and CDR2 YFSETQ. V lost 1 base, J lost 0 bases, and 5 bases lay in between. The CDR3 runs 14 residues. The CDR3 reads CASSLSSSGNTIYF. Here the CDR3 DNA reads TGCGCCAGCAGCTTGTCCAGCTCTGGAAACACCATATATTTT.

About this clonotype itself: This likely came from a read error, as a far larger clone is one base away. V is TRBV2 and J is TRBJ2-3; TRBD2 agrees at 12 bases. The J call may not be correct, given that the DNA end is closer to TRBJ2-5. The CDR3 is made up of 18 amino acids. CDR1 is SNHLY, CDR2 FYNNEI, per germline. CDR3 region: CASSPMGGLAGSAGTQYF. The CDR3 DNA is TGTGCCAGCAGTCCAATGGGGGGACTAGCGGGCTCCGCGGGGACCCAGTACTTC.

A note on this clonotype: This clone may be a read error of a much larger clone one base away. The V gene is TRBV19, the J gene TRBJ1-3; D perhaps matches TRBD1 (5 bases). The CDR3 is made up of 14 amino acids. Germline assignment: CDR1 LNHDA and CDR2 SQIVND (reference sequence). CDR3 DNA sequence: TGTGCCAGTAGTAGACAGAGGACTGGAAACATCATATATTTT. It yields the protein CASSRQRTGNIIYF. The full variable domain, rest sourced from reference TRBV19 and TRBJ1-3, is DGGITQSPKYLFRKEGQNVTLSCEQNLNHDAMYWYRQDPGQGLRLIYYSQIVNDFQKGDIAEGYSVSREKKESFPLTVTSAQKNPTAFYLCASSRQRTGNIIYFGEGSWLTVV.

A word on this clonotype: Since a far larger clone is one base different, this is likely a read error. The chain carries TRBV27 and TRBJ2-1, with TRBD2 identical over 12 bases. Germline assignment: CDR1 MNHEY and CDR2 SMNVEV (reference sequence). This CDR3 is built from 16 residues. V dropped 5 bases and J dropped 10; count of bases not matched to a gene: 12. The CDR3 sequence is CASSPHRLAGDYEQFF. DNA of the CDR3: TGTGCCAGCAGTCCCCATAGACTAGCGGGAGACTACGAGCAGTTCTTC.

At least ten counts were recorded for this clonotype. The chain has TRBV12-5 and TRBJ1-6; D unclear. Germline-derived CDR1 and CDR2 are LGHNT and FRNRAP. V was pared by 1 base and J by 8 bases, with 15 bases between. This CDR3 contains 16 residues. CDR3 loop: CASGLDLSGVDSPLHF. In nucleotides, the CDR3 is TGTGCTAGTGGTTTGGACCTAAGTGGGGTCGATTCACCCCTCCACTTT.

For this clonotype: A much larger clone differs by one base, so this may be a read error. The chain has TRBV12-3 or TRBV12-4 and TRBJ2-2; 7 positions agree with TRBD1. The CDR3 runs to 15 residues. The chain's CDR3 is CAGSFEGAITGELFF. Written as DNA, the CDR3 is TGTGCCGGCAGTTTTGAGGGGGCGATCACCGGGGAGCTGTTTTTT.

The genes are TRBV4-1 and TRBJ2-1; D perhaps matches TRBD2 (5 bases). Trimming cost V 0 bases and J 13 bases, with 13 bases left between them. Germline V gene sequence: CDR1 MGHRA, CDR2 YSYEKL. This CDR3 contains 13 residues. In DNA form, the CDR3 reads TGCGCCAGCAGCCAAGAGGGTCTAGCCCGTCAGTTCTTC. Amino acid sequence: CASSQEGLARQFF.

V usage is TRBV27 and J usage is TRBJ2-1; D is tentatively TRBD1 or TRBD2 (6 bases each). V lost 5 bases, J lost 5 bases, and 13 bases lay in between. The CDR3 is 14 residues long. Germline CDR1 is MNHEY and CDR2 is SMNVEV (reference sequence). Here the CDR3 DNA reads TGTGCCAGCAGTGTGAGGGGGGTTAACAATGAGCAGTTCTTC. Residues: CASSVRGVNNEQFF.

This clonotype was seen more than once but under ten times. The genes are TRBV9 and TRBJ2-3; D not resolved. Trimming took 3 bases from V and 2 from J, leaving 4 bases between them. The length of the CDR3 is 12 residues. The V gene's germline CDR1 is SGDLS and CDR2 YYNGEE. The CDR3 here is CASSANTDTQYF. The CDR3 DNA reads as TGTGCCAGCAGCGCGAACACAGATACGCAGTATTTT. Combining the CDR3 with reference TRBV9 and TRBJ2-3 gives the whole variable domain DSGVTQTPKHLITATGQRVTLRCSPRSGDLSVYWYQQSLDQGLQFLIQYYNGEERAKGNILERFSAQQFPDLHSELNLSSLELGDSALYFCASSANTDTQYFGPGTRLTVL.

This clonotype has at least ten counts. The V gene is TRBV9, the J gene TRBJ1-2; D not resolved. V was shortened by 3 bases and J by 10 bases, with 16 bases between the two germline ends. Germline lookup yields CDR1 SGDLS and CDR2 YYNGEE. The CDR3 is 13 residues long. The CDR3 protein is CASSARATHDYTF. The CDR3 DNA reads as TGTGCCAGCAGCGCCCGGGCCACACATGACTACACCTTC.

The chain carries TRBV20-1 and TRBJ2-7, with D hard to call. Trimming took 0 bases from V and 5 from J, leaving 8 bases between them. The germline gives CDR1 DFQATT, CDR2 SNEGSKA (reference sequence). CDR3 length: 12 residues. CDR3 sequence reads: CSARDQLDEQYF. The CDR3, as DNA: TGCAGTGCTAGAGATCAACTGGACGAGCAGTACTTC.

This clonotype was seen more than once but under ten times. This sequence joins TRBV27 and TRBJ2-4, with no clear D. Deletions cut 7 bases from V and 1 base from J, with 17 bases between. The germline CDR1 and CDR2 sequences are MNHEY and SMNVEV (reference sequence). The CDR3 length is 16 residues. The CDR3 DNA follows: TGTGCCAGCACCCCCCGTTGGGGTTCGGCCAAAAACATTCAGTACTTC. Translating gives CASTPRWGSAKNIQYF.

The chain recombines TRBV2 with TRBJ2-4; D remains unclear. TRBJ2-5 explains the end of the DNA better; the J call may be wrong. This CDR3 has 14 residues. The germline gives CDR1 SNHLY, CDR2 FYNNEI. The CDR3 region has the DNA TGTGCCAGCAGACGAAATGGCGGAGAAGAGACCCAGTACTTC. Protein: CASRRNGGEETQYF.

This clonotype occurred many times. The gene calls are TRBV6-1 and TRBJ1-5, with 8 bases aligning to TRBD1. Germline V CDR1 and CDR2: MNHNS, SASEGT. The CDR3 has 13 residues. V lost 7 bases, J lost 6 bases, and 5 bases stayed unmatched. The CDR3 sequence: CASNDRGTQPQHF. Here the CDR3 DNA reads TGTGCCAGCAATGACAGGGGCACTCAGCCCCAGCATTTT.

This clonotype was seen ten or more times. V gene TRBV27 combines with J gene TRBJ2-7, with D perhaps matching TRBD1 or TRBD2 (5 bases each). Trimming removed 10 bases at V and 5 bases at J, with 24 bases between. The CDR3 has 15 residues. CDR1 and CDR2 (germline): MNHEY, SMNVEV (reference sequence). The CDR3, as DNA: TGTGCCACCGCCTCCGGGTTCCTTGGGGGAAACGAGCAGTACTTC. Its protein product is CATASGFLGGNEQYF.

The CDR3 region is CASSPEGDRRGDEQFF. DNA of the CDR3: TGTGCCAGCAGCCCTGAGGGGGACAGGCGAGGGGATGAGCAGTTCTTC. The rearrangement links TRBV5-5 to TRBJ2-1, with TRBD1 matching over 8 bases. Germline V CDR1 and CDR2: SGHKS, YYEKEE (reference sequence). The CDR3 length is 16 residues. V lost 4 bases to trimming and J lost 8 bases; unmatched junction nucleotides: 14.

In its sample, this clonotype was seen a few times. The chain has TRBV6-1 and TRBJ1-4; D is unclear. Germline CDR1 MNHNS, CDR2 SASEGT. CDR3 size: 14 residues. With 4 bases removed from V and 1 base from J, the gap between germline ends came to 7 bases. The CDR3 sequence is CASSGGLTNEKLFF. In DNA form, the CDR3 reads TGTGCCAGCAGTGGAGGGTTAACTAATGAAAAACTGTTTTTT.

This clonotype was found many times. The chain links TRBV19 to TRBJ2-1; TRBD2 matches 13 bases. This CDR3 has 15 amino acids. Per the germline V gene, CDR1 is LNHDA and CDR2 is SQIVND (reference sequence). V lost 5 bases, J lost 7 bases, and 5 bases stayed unmatched. The CDR3 nucleotides read TGTGCCAGTAGTCAACCGGGACTAGCGGGAAATGAGCAGTTCTTC. Residues: CASSQPGLAGNEQFF. Looking up the rest from reference TRBV19 and TRBJ2-1 gives the full variable domain: DGGITQSPKYLFRKEGQNVTLSCEQNLNHDAMYWYRQDPGQGLRLIYYSQIVNDFQKGDIAEGYSVSREKKESFPLTVTSAQKNPTAFYLCASSQPGLAGNEQFFGPGTRLTVL.

This clonotype has ten or more counts. This chain links TRBV24-1 with TRBJ2-2; possible D gene TRBD1, 6 bases. Between the trimmed V and J ends, which lost 9 bases and 2 bases, there was a span of 12 bases. Germline CDR1 reads KGHDR; CDR2 reads SFDVKD. The CDR3 loop spans 14 amino acids. CDR3 sequence: CATLGQTNTGELFF. CDR3 DNA sequence: TGTGCCACCTTAGGACAGACTAACACCGGGGAGCTGTTTTTT.

V and J are TRBV4-1 and TRBJ2-1; D perhaps matches TRBD2 (5 bases). Germline lookup yields CDR1 MGHRA and CDR2 YSYEKL. There are 17 residues in the CDR3. V was cut by 1 base and J by 6 bases, with 19 bases left in between. The CDR3 DNA is TGCGCCAGCAGCCAAGGGTCCGGGGAGCGGTGGGTCAATGAGCAGTTCTTC. This codes for CASSQGSGERWVNEQFF.

This clonotype was seen ten or more times. CDR3 bases: TGTGCCAGCAGTTACCGGGGACACTCCTACGAGCAGTACTTC. Translation gives CASSYRGHSYEQYF. The V and J genes are TRBV6-5 and TRBJ2-7; D is perhaps TRBD1 (6 bases). CDR1 and CDR2 from the germline V gene are MNHEY and SVGAGI. The CDR3 is made up of 14 amino acids. Between the trimmed V and J ends, which lost 2 bases and 0 bases, there was a span of 8 bases.

V and J are TRBV2 and TRBJ2-1, with TRBD2 matching 11 bases. The CDR3 consists of 14 residues. V was clipped by 7 bases and J by 6 bases; unmatched bases: 5. Per the germline V gene, CDR1 is SNHLY and CDR2 is FYNNEI. The CDR3: CASTLTSGVNEQFF. Here the CDR3 DNA reads TGTGCCAGCACCTTGACTAGCGGGGTCAATGAGCAGTTCTTC.

This clonotype was seen repeatedly, ten times or more. This chain uses TRBV6-5 with TRBJ2-7; no firm D call. Trimming removed 0 bases at V and 3 bases at J, with 12 bases between. The CDR3 runs 15 residues. Looked up from germline, CDR1 is MNHEY and CDR2 is SVGAGI. CDR3 sequence reads: CASSYSSDRFYEQYF. The CDR3 bases are TGTGCCAGCAGTTACTCGTCGGACCGTTTCTACGAGCAGTACTTC.

This clonotype was observed at least ten times. The rearrangement uses TRBV20-1 and TRBJ1-1, with 7 bases aligning to TRBD1. CDR1 is DFQATT and CDR2 is SNEGSKA in the germline V gene (reference sequence). V trimming: 3 bases; J trimming: 1 base; junction bases outside the gene matches: 8. The CDR3 is made up of 15 amino acids. The CDR3 coding sequence is TGCAGTGCTAGGCCCCCACGGACAGGGAACACTGAAGCTTTCTTT. Its translation: CSARPPRTGNTEAFF.

This clonotype was detected ten times or more. The chain joins TRBV11-2 to TRBJ2-1; D is unclear. V lost 1 base and J 5 bases, leaving 9 bases between the germline ends. Germline V lookup: CDR1 SGHAT, CDR2 FQNNGV. The CDR3 runs 14 residues. The CDR3 DNA reads TGTGCCAGCAGCTTAGGAACGGAGAACAATGAGCAGTTCTTC. It is translated as CASSLGTENNEQFF.

Ten or more counts support this clonotype. The rearrangement joins TRBV28 to TRBJ2-7; 7 positions agree with TRBD1. Germline loops: CDR1 MDHEN, CDR2 SYDVKM. The CDR3 length is 14 residues. V lost 5 bases to trimming and J lost 7 bases; unmatched junction nucleotides: 11. This CDR3 reads CASSETGKTGEQYF. The CDR3 DNA reads as TGTGCCAGCAGTGAGACAGGGAAAACGGGAGAGCAGTACTTC.

This clonotype has at least ten counts. This rearrangement joins TRBV30 to TRBJ2-5; TRBD2 is a possible D gene (5 bases). The CDR3 is 13 residues long. Germline V gives CDR1 GTSNPN, CDR2 SVGIG (reference sequence). Trimming cost V 4 bases and J 5 bases, with 14 bases left between them. The CDR3 sequence: CAWNGLPGETQYF. The CDR3 DNA reads as TGTGCCTGGAATGGACTGCCGGGGGAGACCCAGTACTTC.

This clonotype was seen repeatedly, ten times or more. The V gene is TRBV5-5, the J gene TRBJ2-7; the D is unclear. V was trimmed by 2 bases and J by 7 bases, leaving 13 bases between them. The germline V gene has CDR1 SGHKS and CDR2 YYEKEE (reference sequence). This CDR3 has 13 amino acids. The CDR3 loop reads CASSFAQLREQYF. Written as DNA, the CDR3 is TGTGCCAGCAGCTTCGCCCAATTACGGGAGCAGTACTTC.

A few counts support this clonotype. The CDR3 here is CASSPLPRTEQYF. As DNA, the CDR3 is TGTGCCAGCAGCCCCCTCCCTAGAACCGAGCAGTACTTC. The chain recombines TRBV6-1 with TRBJ2-7; no clear D gene. This CDR3 has 13 amino acids. The germline V gene has CDR1 MNHNS and CDR2 SASEGT. Trimming cost V 6 bases and J 6 bases, with 15 bases left between them.

In its sample, this clonotype was seen many times. The genes are TRBV6-2 or TRBV6-3 and TRBJ2-1, with D maybe TRBD1 (6 bases). V gave up 8 bases and J gave up 2 bases, with 13 bases separating them. The germline V gene has CDR1 MNHEY and CDR2 SVGEGT. The CDR3 runs to 14 residues. CDR3 region: CASARDTTYNEQFF. The CDR3 nucleotides are TGTGCCAGCGCCCGGGACACCACCTACAATGAGCAGTTCTTC.